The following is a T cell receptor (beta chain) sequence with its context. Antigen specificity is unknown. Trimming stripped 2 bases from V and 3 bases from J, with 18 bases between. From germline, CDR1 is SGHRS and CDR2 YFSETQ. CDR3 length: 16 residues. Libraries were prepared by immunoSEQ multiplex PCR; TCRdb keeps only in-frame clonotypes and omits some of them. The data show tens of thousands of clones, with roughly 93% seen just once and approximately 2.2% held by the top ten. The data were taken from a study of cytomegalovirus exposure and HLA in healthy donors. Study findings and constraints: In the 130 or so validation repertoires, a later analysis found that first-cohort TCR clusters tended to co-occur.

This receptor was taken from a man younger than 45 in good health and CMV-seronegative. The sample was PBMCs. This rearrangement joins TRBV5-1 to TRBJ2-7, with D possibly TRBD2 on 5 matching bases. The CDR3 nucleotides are TGCGCCAGCAGCTTAGGAGGATCCGCACGAGGCTACGAGCAGTACTTC. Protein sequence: CASSLGGSARGYEQYF.